Shown below are 5 T cell receptor beta chains from a single sample sequenced in a study of blood T cell repertoires in COVID-19. Some clones are missing from TCRdb's copy, which holds only in-frame ones; the method was immunoSEQ multiplex PCR. The table has about 300,000 clones, roughly 89% seen once; the top ten hold approximately 1.8%. The sequencing input was peripheral blood. The source of these receptors is a woman in her 30s with COVID-19, enrolled during active disease.

The V and J genes are TRBV25-1 and TRBJ1-3, with TRBD1 as a possible D gene (5 bases). Germline values: CDR1 MGHDK, CDR2 SYGVNS. Trimming shortened V by 8 bases and J by 9 bases, and 11 bases separated the two germline ends. This CDR3 contains 11 residues. As DNA, the CDR3 is TGTGCCAGCGGAGTCGGGGGCACCATATATTTT. It specifies CASGVGGTIYF.

This chain joins TRBV5-6 and TRBJ2-3, with D possibly being TRBD1 (6 bases). In germline, CDR1 is SGHDT, CDR2 YYEEEE. V lost 1 base and J 1 base, leaving 10 bases between the germline ends. The CDR3 length is 15 residues. The DNA of the CDR3 is TGTGCCAGCAGCTTGCTCACAGGGCGCACAGATACGCAGTATTTT. Protein product: CASSLLTGRTDTQYF. Together with reference TRBV5-6 and TRBJ2-3, the CDR3 gives the full variable domain: DAGVTQSPTHLIKTRGQQVTLRCSPKSGHDTVSWYQQALGQGPQFIFQYYEEEERQRGNFPDRFSGHQFPNYSSELNVNALLLGDSALYLCASSLLTGRTDTQYFGPGTRLTVL.

The chain recombines TRBV6-5 with TRBJ2-7, with 10 bases lining up with TRBD1. Germline V gene sequence: CDR1 MNHEY, CDR2 SVGAGI. The CDR3 runs to 15 residues. V dropped 5 bases and J dropped 4; count of bases not matched to a gene: 8. The DNA of the CDR3 is TGTGCCAGCAGTAACCGGGACAGGGGAGCGTACGAGCAGTACGTC. It is translated as CASSNRDRGAYEQYV.

The CDR3 DNA reads as TGCAGCGTTGGGACAGGGGATTTTCGGGCTTTCTTT. Amino acid sequence: CSVGTGDFRAFF. The chain is built from TRBV29-1 and TRBJ1-1, with 9 bases matching TRBD1. Germline values: CDR1 SQVTM, CDR2 ANQGSEA. The J segment lost 11 bases and the V segment lost 4 bases, leaving 8 bases of the junction unmatched. CDR3 size: 12 residues.

The CDR3 sequence: CATQQAGYNEQFF. Here the CDR3 DNA reads TGTGCCACCCAGCAGGCAGGATACAATGAGCAGTTCTTC. The chain employs TRBV24-1 and TRBJ2-1; D gene uncertain. V was clipped by 9 bases and J by 4 bases, with 12 bases between them. Germline-derived CDR1 and CDR2 are KGHDR and SFDVKD. The CDR3 totals 13 residues.